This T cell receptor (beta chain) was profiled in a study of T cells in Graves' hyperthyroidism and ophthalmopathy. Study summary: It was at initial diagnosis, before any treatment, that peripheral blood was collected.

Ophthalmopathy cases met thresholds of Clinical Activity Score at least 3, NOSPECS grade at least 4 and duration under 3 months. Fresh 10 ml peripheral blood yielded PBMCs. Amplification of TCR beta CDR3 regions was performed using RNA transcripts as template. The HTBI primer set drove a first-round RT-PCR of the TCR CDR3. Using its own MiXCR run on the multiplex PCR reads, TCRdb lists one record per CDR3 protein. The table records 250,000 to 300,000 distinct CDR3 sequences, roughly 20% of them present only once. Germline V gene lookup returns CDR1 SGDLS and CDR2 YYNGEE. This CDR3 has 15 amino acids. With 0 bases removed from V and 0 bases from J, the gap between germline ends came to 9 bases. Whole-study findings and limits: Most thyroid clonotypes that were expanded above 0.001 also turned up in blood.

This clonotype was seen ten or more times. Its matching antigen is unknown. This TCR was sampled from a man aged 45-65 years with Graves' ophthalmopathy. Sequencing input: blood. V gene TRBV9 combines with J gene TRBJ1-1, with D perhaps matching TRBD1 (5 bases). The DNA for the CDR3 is TGTGCCAGCAGCGTAGATGACAGACTGAACACTGAAGCTTTCTTT. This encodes CASSVDDRLNTEAFF.